These T cell receptor beta chains were read from a single sample in a study of T-cell reconstitution after alpha-beta-depleted transplantation in children. MiXCR, applied by TCRdb to the PCR reads, yields one record per CDR3 protein. In the table there are about 900,000 distinct CDR3 sequences, about 30% of which are singletons. The sequenced sample was PBMCs, mostly from graft donor cells, obtained 360 days after TCRalphabeta/CD19-depleted stem cell transplant. The receptors stem from a boy younger than two who had a stem cell transplant for SCID, so the T cells may come from the graft donor. CDR3s include the opening cysteine and the closing phenylalanine or tryptophan. Fields, in order: CDR3 protein, J gene, CDR3 length, V gene.

CDR3aa: CASSLGHSSGETQYF
j_gene: TRBJ2-5
len: 15
v_gene: TRBV5-1

CDR3aa: CASSFVSLGGGSGGNEQFF
j_gene: TRBJ2-1
len: 19
v_gene: TRBV12-3/TRBV12-4

CDR3aa: CASRSRGETQYF
j_gene: TRBJ2-5
len: 12
v_gene: TRBV19

CDR3aa: CASSTRQGQGGYTF
j_gene: TRBJ1-2
len: 14
v_gene: TRBV6-5

CDR3aa: CSARWGSRKETQYF
j_gene: TRBJ2-5
len: 14
v_gene: TRBV20-1

CDR3aa: CASSFGDSTSEQYF
j_gene: TRBJ2-7
len: 14
v_gene: TRBV7-2

CDR3aa: CASSWGVRGASEQYF
j_gene: TRBJ2-7
len: 15
v_gene: TRBV5-1

CDR3aa: CASSAEGDTGSVWQFF
j_gene: TRBJ2-1
len: 16
v_gene: TRBV9

CDR3aa: CASSQRASGGAGNEQFF
j_gene: TRBJ2-1
len: 17
v_gene: TRBV12-3/TRBV12-4

CDR3aa: CASSQDWRSSYEQYF
j_gene: TRBJ2-7
len: 15
v_gene: TRBV4-3

CDR3aa: CASSQGTDTEAFF
j_gene: TRBJ1-1
len: 13
v_gene: TRBV5-1

CDR3aa: CSVAGTGGPDEQFF
j_gene: TRBJ2-1
len: 14
v_gene: TRBV29-1

CDR3aa: CASSLGQVEIYNEQFF
j_gene: TRBJ2-1
len: 16
v_gene: TRBV7-2

CDR3aa: CASGDRPTKGNTIYF
j_gene: TRBJ1-3
len: 15
v_gene: TRBV2

CDR3aa: CASSYSAGPEANYGYTF
j_gene: TRBJ1-2
len: 17
v_gene: TRBV6-5

CDR3aa: CASSRDRGKSGYTF
j_gene: TRBJ1-2
len: 14
v_gene: TRBV28

CDR3aa: CASSLPGIGGYTF
j_gene: TRBJ1-2
len: 13
v_gene: TRBV28

CDR3aa: CASSALRTGGMETQYF
j_gene: TRBJ2-5
len: 16
v_gene: TRBV5-1

CDR3aa: CASSTSASPHISSYNEQFF
j_gene: TRBJ2-1
len: 19
v_gene: TRBV7-8

CDR3aa: CASSPSLAGGPDEQFF
j_gene: TRBJ2-1
len: 16
v_gene: TRBV12-3/TRBV12-4

CDR3aa: CASSPGGDFGEQFF
j_gene: TRBJ2-1
len: 14
v_gene: TRBV11-2

CDR3aa: CASSPPGLAGGLGETQYF
j_gene: TRBJ2-5
len: 18
v_gene: TRBV5-5

CDR3aa: CASTGRGYGYTF
j_gene: TRBJ1-2
len: 12
v_gene: TRBV7-9

CDR3aa: CASSLGLRPAKNIQYF
j_gene: TRBJ2-4
len: 16
v_gene: TRBV11-2

CDR3aa: CASSLSQTSTDTQYF
j_gene: TRBJ2-3
len: 15
v_gene: TRBV5-1

CDR3aa: CASSVEGPVSEAFF
j_gene: TRBJ1-1
len: 14
v_gene: TRBV9

CDR3aa: CASSKGAKGSYEQYF
j_gene: TRBJ2-7
len: 15
v_gene: TRBV4-2

CDR3aa: CASSVRGPGAYNEQFF
j_gene: TRBJ2-1
len: 16
v_gene: TRBV9

CDR3aa: CASSFRNLRSSYNEQFF
j_gene: TRBJ2-1
len: 17
v_gene: TRBV7-9

CDR3aa: CASSGFDRGNIQYF
j_gene: TRBJ2-4
len: 14
v_gene: TRBV4-1

CDR3aa: CASSYSGDPGGETQYF
j_gene: TRBJ2-5
len: 16
v_gene: TRBV6-5

CDR3aa: CSVVGLADYNEQFF
j_gene: TRBJ2-1
len: 14
v_gene: TRBV29-1

CDR3aa: CAISEYRQETQYF
j_gene: TRBJ2-5
len: 13
v_gene: TRBV10-3

CDR3aa: CASSYSSGGELYEQYF
j_gene: TRBJ2-7
len: 16
v_gene: TRBV4-2

CDR3aa: CSVTDGRQSYNEQFF
j_gene: TRBJ2-1
len: 15
v_gene: TRBV29-1

CDR3aa: CASSGSGTGIHEQYF
j_gene: TRBJ2-7
len: 15
v_gene: TRBV9

CDR3aa: CASSETATNEKLFF
j_gene: TRBJ1-4
len: 14
v_gene: TRBV19